This is a list of T cell receptor beta chains from one sample in a study of blood T cell repertoires in COVID-19. Profiled with immunoSEQ multiplex PCR; TCRdb holds only in-frame clones, not every one. The table has roughly 190,000 clones, about 86% seen once. Sequencing input: peripheral blood. The receptor source for this set is a man aged 50 to 59 with active or convalescent COVID-19. Both conserved end residues are part of each CDR3. A D gene is named only where the DNA matches it firmly. A clone size is listed for some rows: how often the clone was seen (once, few, many), or a class if it is expanded.

j_call d_call clone_size v_call cdr3_aa cdr3_nt
TRBJ2-3 TRBD1 NA TRBV19 CASSIRREGGGTDTQYF TGTGCCAGTAGTATTAGGAGAGAAGGGGGCGGCACAGATACGCAGTATTTT
TRBJ2-3 TRBD2 NA TRBV5-8 CASTLAGSNTDTQYF TGTGCCAGTACACTAGCGGGTTCGAACACAGATACGCAGTATTTT
TRBJ1-6 TRBD1 NA TRBV19 CASSLWTGRNSPLHF TGTGCCAGTAGCCTCTGGACAGGGAGAAATTCACCCCTCCACTTT
TRBJ1-1 NA NA TRBV10-2 CASSVSRVLSTEAFF TGCGCCAGCAGCGTTTCCCGGGTCCTTTCTACCGAAGCTTTCTTT
TRBJ2-5 TRBD1 NA TRBV4-1 CASSPRDSQETQYF TGCGCCAGCAGCCCCCGGGACAGCCAAGAGACCCAGTACTTC
TRBJ2-1 NA NA TRBV7-6 CASSLERQYNEQFF TGTGCCAGCAGCTTAGAGCGACAGTACAATGAGCAGTTCTTC
TRBJ1-4 NA NA TRBV14 CASTRRRNEKLFF TGTGCCAGCACCCGCCGGAGAAATGAAAAACTGTTTTTT
TRBJ1-2 TRBD1 NA TRBV9 CASSGRGTGFGYTF TGTGCCAGCAGCGGGAGGGGGACAGGGTTTGGCTACACCTTC
TRBJ2-7 TRBD2 NA TRBV9 CASSRGASGTYEQYF TGTGCCAGCAGCCGTGGGGCTAGCGGTACCTACGAGCAGTACTTC
TRBJ1-5 NA few TRBV24-1 CATSDPQGDQPQHF TGTGCCACCAGTGATCCGCAGGGTGATCAGCCCCAGCATTTT
TRBJ2-7 TRBD2 NA TRBV3-1/TRBV3-2 CASSPVGGSSFYEQYF TGTGCCAGCAGCCCTGTGGGCGGGAGTTCCTTCTACGAGCAGTACTTC
TRBJ2-1 NA NA TRBV19 CASSIEPSLAYNEQFF TGTGCCAGTAGTATAGAGCCCTCTCTAGCCTACAATGAGCAGTTCTTC
TRBJ2-1 TRBD2 NA TRBV5-5 CASSLSGGGAYNEQFF TGTGCCAGCAGCTTATCAGGCGGGGGGGCCTACAATGAGCAGTTCTTC
TRBJ2-1 TRBD2 NA TRBV3-1/TRBV3-2 CASRRGSGGIGEQFF TGTGCCAGCAGGCGAGGGAGCGGGGGAATAGGTGAGCAGTTCTTC
TRBJ2-3 TRBD1 NA TRBV3-1/TRBV3-2 CASSPWTGGVGTDTQYF TGTGCCAGCAGCCCCTGGACAGGGGGCGTTGGTACAGATACGCAGTATTTT
TRBJ2-2 TRBD2 once TRBV6-4 CASKTSGGVGGELFF TGTGCCAGCAAAACTAGCGGGGGAGTTGGCGGGGAGCTGTTTTTT
TRBJ1-1 TRBD1 NA TRBV14 CASSQLRGHEAFF TGTGCCAGCAGCCAGCTAAGGGGGCATGAAGCTTTCTTT
TRBJ2-1 TRBD1 NA TRBV27 CASSSLRTGGGFF TGTGCCAGCAGTTCCCTCCGGACAGGGGGCGGGTTCTTC
TRBJ2-2 NA NA TRBV24-1 CATSVGQGNTGELFF TGTGCCACCAGTGTTGGGCAGGGCAACACCGGGGAGCTGTTTTTT
TRBJ1-2 TRBD1 NA TRBV5-8 CASSLLGGGYGYTF TGTGCCAGCAGCTTGCTAGGGGGCGGATATGGCTACACCTTC
TRBJ2-5 TRBD2 NA TRBV28 CASSLSGSQETQYF TGTGCCAGCAGTCTCAGCGGGAGCCAAGAGACCCAGTACTTC
TRBJ2-1 TRBD2 few TRBV2 CASEHSSGRYNEQFF TGTGCCAGCGAGCACTCTAGCGGGAGGTACAATGAGCAGTTCTTC
TRBJ1-2 TRBD1 NA TRBV5-1 CASSRTGDYYGYTF TGCGCCAGCAGCCGGACAGGGGACTACTATGGCTACACCTTC
TRBJ2-1 NA NA TRBV5-4 CASSRVQGTEQFF TGTGCCAGCAGCAGAGTACAGGGAACTGAGCAGTTCTTC
TRBJ2-5 TRBD1 NA TRBV5-1 CASSLQGERETQYF TGCGCCAGCAGCCTTCAGGGGGAACGAGAGACCCAGTACTTC
TRBJ1-1 NA few TRBV12-5 CASGLGVGVRAFF TGTGCTAGTGGTTTGGGGGTCGGGGTTAGAGCTTTCTTT
TRBJ1-6 NA NA TRBV4-2 CASSQALYNSPLHF TGTGCCAGCAGCCAAGCCCTCTATAATTCACCCCTCCACTTT
TRBJ2-7 TRBD1 NA TRBV10-3 CATTGTGFHEQYF TGTGCCACCACAGGGACAGGGTTCCACGAGCAGTACTTC
TRBJ2-3 NA NA TRBV20-1 CSASERFTDTQYF TGCAGTGCTAGTGAACGGTTCACAGATACGCAGTATTTT
TRBJ1-2 TRBD1 few TRBV30 CAWSVLAGGSGYTF TGTGCCTGGAGTGTACTGGCAGGGGGAAGTGGCTACACCTTC
TRBJ2-3 TRBD2 NA TRBV7-7 CASSLVGGAGDTQYF TGTGCTAGCAGCTTAGTCGGGGGGGCCGGGGATACGCAGTATTTT
TRBJ1-3 NA NA TRBV5-1 CASSLRASSGNTIYF TGCGCCAGCAGCTTGCGCGCGAGCTCTGGAAACACCATATATTTT
TRBJ2-7 TRBD1 NA TRBV27 CASSFSRGLNEQYF TGTGCCAGCAGTTTTAGCAGGGGGCTCAACGAGCAGTACTTC
TRBJ2-2 TRBD2 NA TRBV5-6 CASSLNTGLAAPGELFF TGTGCCAGCAGCTTGAATACGGGACTAGCGGCCCCCGGGGAGCTGTTTTTT
TRBJ2-7 NA NA TRBV28 CASLDGTSNEQYF TGTGCCAGCCTTGACGGGACTTCCAACGAGCAGTACTTC
TRBJ1-3 NA NA TRBV27 CASSLAGLSGNTIYF TGTGCCAGCAGTTTAGCAGGCCTCTCTGGAAACACCATATATTTT
TRBJ1-2 NA once TRBV5-6 CASSLNREYGYTF TGTGCCAGCAGCTTGAACAGGGAGTATGGCTACACCTTC
TRBJ1-5 NA once TRBV7-9 CASSLTGGQPQHF TGTGCCAGCAGTTTGACCGGAGGGCAGCCCCAGCATTTT
TRBJ1-3 NA many TRBV28 CASSLAGDGNTIYF TGTGCCAGCAGTTTAGCAGGGGACGGAAACACCATATATTTT
TRBJ2-3 TRBD1 NA TRBV7-9 CASSLQGARKDTQYF TGTGCCAGCAGCTTACAGGGGGCGCGTAAAGATACGCAGTATTTT
TRBJ2-7 TRBD1 NA TRBV7-2 CASSPRGTGGSYEQYF TGTGCCAGCAGCCCAAGAGGGACAGGGGGGTCCTACGAGCAGTACTTC
TRBJ1-1 NA NA TRBV18 CASSPLDKNTEAFF TGTGCCAGCTCACCATTGGACAAGAACACTGAAGCTTTCTTT
TRBJ1-5 NA NA TRBV28 CASSFFTSAGANQPQHF TGTGCCAGCAGTTTCTTTACGTCGGCAGGGGCTAATCAGCCCCAGCATTTT
TRBJ1-5 TRBD1 NA TRBV24-1 CATSDFGQGSNQPQHF TGTGCCACCAGTGACTTTGGACAGGGAAGCAATCAGCCCCAGCATTTT
TRBJ2-4 TRBD2 NA TRBV7-8 CASSLERGRAKNIQYF TGTGCCAGCAGCTTAGAGCGGGGCCGAGCCAAAAACATTCAGTACTTC
TRBJ2-1 NA NA TRBV15 CATSSPGHTSYNEQFF TGTGCCACCAGCAGCCCTGGACATACGAGCTACAATGAGCAGTTCTTC
TRBJ1-2 NA few TRBV12-5 CASVDPGQAYTF TGTGCTAGTGTTGACCCGGGACAAGCCTACACCTTC
TRBJ2-2 TRBD2 NA TRBV24-1 CATSGKGTSGKNTGELFF TGTGCCACCAGTGGTAAGGGGACTAGCGGGAAAAACACCGGGGAGCTGTTTTTT
TRBJ2-3 NA once TRBV30 CAWRKGAGSTDTQYF TGTGCCTGGAGAAAAGGGGCGGGGAGCACAGATACGCAGTATTTT